A selection of T cell receptor beta chains follows, all from one sample in a study of blood T cell repertoires in COVID-19. The data were produced by immunoSEQ multiplex PCR, yet TCRdb's version contains in-frame clones alone and is incomplete. The profile shows 290,000 or so clones, around 87% of them singletons. Sequencing was done on a sample of peripheral blood. The receptors were gathered from a young man with active or convalescent COVID-19. Both conserved end residues are part of each CDR3. A D gene is named only where the DNA matches it firmly. Clone size is stated in some rows and not others, as once, few, many or a class when expanded.

DNA	CDR3	D	V	J	size
TGTGCCAGCAGCTTAGCGGGGGCAAGTGAAGCTTTCTTT	CASSLAGASEAFF	NA	TRBV7-8	TRBJ1-1	NA
TGTGCCAGCAGCTTTTCGTCTAACTATGGCTACACCTTC	CASSFSSNYGYTF	NA	TRBV9	TRBJ1-2	NA
TGTGCCAGTAGTACTCCCGGGACTAACTATGGCTACACCTTC	CASSTPGTNYGYTF	NA	TRBV19	TRBJ1-2	NA
TGTGCCAGCAGCTTGGTAGTTCGGGGGAACACCGGGGAGCTGTTTTTT	CASSLVVRGNTGELFF	NA	TRBV5-6	TRBJ2-2	NA
TGTGCCAGCATCCGAACCGTTTGGGTAGCGGGGGACACCGGGGAGCTGTTTTTT	CASIRTVWVAGDTGELFF	TRBD2	TRBV9	TRBJ2-2	NA
TGTGCCAGCAAAACAGAATTGAGAGCAACTAATGAAAAACTGTTTTTT	CASKTELRATNEKLFF	NA	TRBV7-6	TRBJ1-4	NA
TGTGCCAGCAGGGAGGTGACTAGCGTCCGGGGAACCGGGGAGCTGTTTTTT	CASREVTSVRGTGELFF	TRBD2	TRBV7-9	TRBJ2-2	NA
TGTGCCAGTAGTTCCAGTGCCGGGGCCAACGTCCTGACTTTC	CASSSSAGANVLTF	NA	TRBV19	TRBJ2-6	NA
TGTGCCAGCAGCCCAGGCAGGGGGCGCAGTATTGCCAAAAACATTCAGTACTTC	CASSPGRGRSIAKNIQYF	TRBD1	TRBV7-6	TRBJ2-4	NA
TGTGCCAGATCAGGGGACGGCAATCAGCCCCAGCATTTT	CARSGDGNQPQHF	NA	TRBV2	TRBJ1-5	few
TGTGCCATCAGTGAGGACAGGGGATTGAATCAGCCCCAGCATTTT	CAISEDRGLNQPQHF	TRBD1	TRBV10-3	TRBJ1-5	NA
TGTGCCAGCAGTATTACTAGTAGTGGCTACGAGCAGTACTTC	CASSITSSGYEQYF	NA	TRBV11-2	TRBJ2-7	once
TGTGCCAGCAGCTTGGGGGGGGTGGTGGCCAACGTCCTGACTTTC	CASSLGGVVANVLTF	NA	TRBV5-8	TRBJ2-6	NA
TGTGCCAGCTCGGGTGACAACACTGAAGCTTTCTTT	CASSGDNTEAFF	NA	TRBV3-1/TRBV3-2	TRBJ1-1	NA
TGTGCCAGCAAACGTCAGGGGGTAGACAATCAGCCCCAGCATTTT	CASKRQGVDNQPQHF	TRBD1	TRBV6-5	TRBJ1-5	NA
TGCGCCAGCAGGGATCCGGGACAGGGGGCCTACGAGCAGTACTTC	CASRDPGQGAYEQYF	TRBD1	TRBV10-2	TRBJ2-7	NA
TGTGCCAGCAGCCTAGGGCGTAGCGGAACCCTCGAGCAGTACTTC	CASSLGRSGTLEQYF	NA	TRBV7-6	TRBJ2-7	NA
TGTGCCAGCAGCAGCAGGTTTACCGACTCTGGAAACACCATATATTTT	CASSSRFTDSGNTIYF	NA	TRBV5-6	TRBJ1-3	NA
TGTGCCAGCAGCCCCACTACGGGAGAAGCAGATACGCAGTATTTT	CASSPTTGEADTQYF	NA	TRBV7-8	TRBJ2-3	NA
TGTGCCAGCAGTCGACAGGCAGCTAACTATGGCTACACCTTC	CASSRQAANYGYTF	NA	TRBV6-5	TRBJ1-2	NA
TGTGCCAGATCGGGACTAGCGTTAGATACGCAGTATTTT	CARSGLALDTQYF	TRBD2	TRBV6-5	TRBJ2-3	once
TGCAGCGTTGAAGGGGACGACAGGGAAGCTTTCTTT	CSVEGDDREAFF	NA	TRBV29-1	TRBJ1-1	NA
TGTGCCAGCAGCTTAGTTATAGGGGACTACCATTTCCCAGATACGCAGTATTTT	CASSLVIGDYHFPDTQYF	TRBD2	TRBV7-9	TRBJ2-3	NA
TGTGCCAGCAGTTCCGGGGGAGGGGTTGAGACCCAGTACTTC	CASSSGGGVETQYF	TRBD2	TRBV6-6	TRBJ2-5	NA
TGCGCCAGCAGCGGAGACAGGGGCCCCAGCTCCTACGAGCAGTACTTC	CASSGDRGPSSYEQYF	TRBD1	TRBV5-1	TRBJ2-7	NA
TGTGCCATCAGTGAGACTAGCGGGGGGGGTTACGAGCAGTACTTC	CAISETSGGGYEQYF	TRBD2	TRBV10-3	TRBJ2-7	NA
TGTGCCAGCAGCTCCCAGACAGGGGAGGAAGAGCAGTTCTTC	CASSSQTGEEEQFF	TRBD1	TRBV7-8	TRBJ2-1	NA
TGTGCCACCAGCAGAGTTGGCGGGAAGGCAGATACGCAGTATTTT	CATSRVGGKADTQYF	NA	TRBV15	TRBJ2-3	NA
TGTGCCAGCAGGGAAGATAGCGGGGGGCATTACAATGAGCAGTTCTTC	CASREDSGGHYNEQFF	TRBD2	TRBV6-1	TRBJ2-1	NA
TGTGCCAGCAGTGTACAGCCTACCTACGAGCAGTACTTC	CASSVQPTYEQYF	NA	TRBV2	TRBJ2-7	NA
TGTGCCAGCAGCCCCACTGGGCCACGTAATTCACCCCTCCACTTT	CASSPTGPRNSPLHF	NA	TRBV28	TRBJ1-6	NA
TGCGCCAGCAGCCGCTGGACAGGGGAAGGTCAGCCCCAGCATTTT	CASSRWTGEGQPQHF	TRBD1	TRBV5-1	TRBJ1-5	NA
TGTGCCAGCAGCTTGGAAGGGGGGAACACTGAAGCTTTCTTT	CASSLEGGNTEAFF	NA	TRBV5-8	TRBJ1-1	NA
TGTGCCAGCAGTTTATATAGCTCGGGGGAATCGCGCACTGAAGCTTTCTTT	CASSLYSSGESRTEAFF	NA	TRBV27	TRBJ1-1	NA
TGTGCCAGCAGCGTAGGACAGGGAAAATCCTACGAGCAGTACTTC	CASSVGQGKSYEQYF	TRBD1	TRBV9	TRBJ2-7	NA
TGTGCCACCAAGAGACAGACTAATGAAAAACTGTTTTTT	CATKRQTNEKLFF	NA	TRBV27	TRBJ1-4	NA
TGCAGTGCTAGCCTGGCATATGGCTACACCTTC	CSASLAYGYTF	NA	TRBV20-1	TRBJ1-2	once
TGTGCCAGCAGCGTAAGTGGGGACAGCTCCTACGAGCAGTACTTC	CASSVSGDSSYEQYF	TRBD1	TRBV9	TRBJ2-7	NA
TGTGCCAGCAGTTTATTGGCAGGGGCAGGGGGGGAGCTGTTTTTT	CASSLLAGAGGELFF	NA	TRBV27	TRBJ2-2	NA
TGTGCCAAGATATTGGACAGGGACGGCTACACCTTC	CAKILDRDGYTF	TRBD1	TRBV2	TRBJ1-2	NA
TGTGCCAGCAGTCGGACAGGGCGCGAGCAGTACTTC	CASSRTGREQYF	TRBD1	TRBV6-1	TRBJ2-7	NA
TGTGCCAGCAGCCCCTCCCCGGCGGGGGGCACCACAGATACGCAGTATTTT	CASSPSPAGGTTDTQYF	TRBD2	TRBV9	TRBJ2-3	NA
TGTGCCAGCAGCCCGGGACAGGCCGTCTATGGCTACACCTTC	CASSPGQAVYGYTF	TRBD1	TRBV7-8	TRBJ1-2	NA
TGTGCCAGCAGCCGACTGGGACTAGCGGGGAGCGAGCAGTACTTC	CASSRLGLAGSEQYF	TRBD2	TRBV3-1/TRBV3-2	TRBJ2-7	NA
TGTGCCACCAGTGATTTGCTAGCGGGACTGGATACGCAGTATTTT	CATSDLLAGLDTQYF	TRBD2	TRBV24-1	TRBJ2-3	once
TGTGCCAGCAGGCCACAGGGAATTAACTATGGCTACACCTTC	CASRPQGINYGYTF	NA	TRBV7-9	TRBJ1-2	NA
TGTGCCAGCAGTCCCGGACAGGGGACTGAAGCTTTCTTT	CASSPGQGTEAFF	TRBD1	TRBV6-1	TRBJ1-1	NA
TGTGCCAGCAGCTTCCAGGGGGCTAGCAATCAGCCCCAGCATTTT	CASSFQGASNQPQHF	TRBD1	TRBV7-8	TRBJ1-5	NA
TGTGCCAGCAGCTTAGCCGGGGGGCCCACCTACGAGCAGTACTTC	CASSLAGGPTYEQYF	NA	TRBV7-9	TRBJ2-7	NA
TGTGCCAGCAGTTTAGCGGGAGGACAGGGACTCCACTTT	CASSLAGGQGLHF	TRBD1	TRBV12-3/TRBV12-4	TRBJ1-6	NA
TGTGCCACCAGTGGGCTAGATCGCACAGATACGCAGTATTTT	CATSGLDRTDTQYF	NA	TRBV24-1	TRBJ2-3	NA
TGTGCCAGCAGCCGACAGTACCTTAGCACAGATACGCAGTATTTT	CASSRQYLSTDTQYF	NA	TRBV5-6	TRBJ2-3	NA
TGCAGTGCTTTCAGGGGGTATGAGCTGTTTTTT	CSAFRGYELFF	TRBD1	TRBV20-1	TRBJ2-2	NA
TGTGCCACCAGCACATCAGGGCTAGGCAATCAGCCCCAGCATTTT	CATSTSGLGNQPQHF	NA	TRBV15	TRBJ1-5	NA
TGCGCCAGCAGCCCTGAGGGACAGACCCAAGAGACCCAGTACTTC	CASSPEGQTQETQYF	TRBD1	TRBV4-1	TRBJ2-5	once
TGTGCCAGCCACACAGGGGCCCTCACAGATACGCAGTATTTT	CASHTGALTDTQYF	TRBD1	TRBV27	TRBJ2-3	NA
TGTGCCAGCAGCTTATTAAGGTCCGGGACAGAGATTGCAGATACGCAGTATTTT	CASSLLRSGTEIADTQYF	TRBD1	TRBV7-6	TRBJ2-3	NA
TGTGCCAGCAGCAGGGGAATCGGAAGCTATGGCTACACCTTC	CASSRGIGSYGYTF	NA	TRBV6-5	TRBJ1-2	NA